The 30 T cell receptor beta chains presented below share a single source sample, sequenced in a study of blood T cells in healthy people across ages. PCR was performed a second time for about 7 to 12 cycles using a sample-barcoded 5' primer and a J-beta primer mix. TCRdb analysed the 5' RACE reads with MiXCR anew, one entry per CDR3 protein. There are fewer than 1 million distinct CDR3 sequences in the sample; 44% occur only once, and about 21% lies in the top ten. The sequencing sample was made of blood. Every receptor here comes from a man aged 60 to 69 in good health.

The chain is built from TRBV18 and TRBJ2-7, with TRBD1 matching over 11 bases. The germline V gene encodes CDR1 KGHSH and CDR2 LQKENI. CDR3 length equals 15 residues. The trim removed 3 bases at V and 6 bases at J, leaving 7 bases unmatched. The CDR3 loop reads CASSPKGQGALEQYF. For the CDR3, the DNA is TGTGCCAGCTCACCCAAAGGACAGGGGGCTCTCGAGCAGTACTTC.

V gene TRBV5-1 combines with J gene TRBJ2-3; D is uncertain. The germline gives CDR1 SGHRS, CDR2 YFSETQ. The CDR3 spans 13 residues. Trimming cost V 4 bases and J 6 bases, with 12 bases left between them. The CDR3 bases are TGCGCCAGCAGCGTGGAAATGGTGGATACGCAGTATTTT. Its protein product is CASSVEMVDTQYF.

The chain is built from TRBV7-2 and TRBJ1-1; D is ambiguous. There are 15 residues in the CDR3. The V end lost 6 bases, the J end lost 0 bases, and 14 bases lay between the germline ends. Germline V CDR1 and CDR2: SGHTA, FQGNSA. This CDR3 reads CASRVGGSMNTEAFF. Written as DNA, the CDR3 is TGTGCCAGCAGGGTGGGCGGCTCTATGAACACTGAAGCTTTCTTT.

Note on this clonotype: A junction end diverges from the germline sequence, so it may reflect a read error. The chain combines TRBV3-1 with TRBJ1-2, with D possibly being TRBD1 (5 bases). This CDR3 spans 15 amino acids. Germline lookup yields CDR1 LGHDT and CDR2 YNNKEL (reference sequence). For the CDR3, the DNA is TGTGCCAGCAGCCAAGAATTTCACGGGGCGCGTGGCTGCACCTTC. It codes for CASSQEFHGARGCTF.

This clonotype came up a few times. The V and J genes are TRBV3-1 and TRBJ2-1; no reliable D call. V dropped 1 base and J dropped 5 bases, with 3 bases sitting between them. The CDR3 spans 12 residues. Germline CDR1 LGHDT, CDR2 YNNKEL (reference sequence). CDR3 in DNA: TGTGCCAGCAGCCAAGTCGACAATGAGCAGTTCTTC. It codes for CASSQVDNEQFF.

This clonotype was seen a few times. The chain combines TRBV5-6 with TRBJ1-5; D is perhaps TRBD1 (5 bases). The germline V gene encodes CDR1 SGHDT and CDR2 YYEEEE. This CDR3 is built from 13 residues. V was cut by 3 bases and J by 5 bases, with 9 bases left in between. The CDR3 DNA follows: TGTGCCAGCAGCTGGGGCAGAGATCAGCCCCAGCATTTT. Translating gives CASSWGRDQPQHF.

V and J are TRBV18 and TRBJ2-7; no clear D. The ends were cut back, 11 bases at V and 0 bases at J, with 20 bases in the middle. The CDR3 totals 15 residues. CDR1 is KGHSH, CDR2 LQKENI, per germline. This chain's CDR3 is CASRPGISSSYEQYF. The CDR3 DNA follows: TGTGCCTCACGACCTGGGATCTCGAGCTCCTACGAGCAGTACTTC.

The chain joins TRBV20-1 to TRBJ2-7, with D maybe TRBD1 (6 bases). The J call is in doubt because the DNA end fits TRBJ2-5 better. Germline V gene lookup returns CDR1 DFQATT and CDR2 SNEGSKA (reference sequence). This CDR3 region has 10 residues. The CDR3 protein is CSAQGETQYF. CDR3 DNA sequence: TGCAGTGCCCAGGGGGAGACCCAGTACTTC.

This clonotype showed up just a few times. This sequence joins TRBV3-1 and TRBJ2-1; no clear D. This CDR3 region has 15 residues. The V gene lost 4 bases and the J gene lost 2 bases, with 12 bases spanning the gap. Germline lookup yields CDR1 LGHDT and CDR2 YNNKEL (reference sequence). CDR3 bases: TGTGCCAGCAGCCGGGTTAGGAGCGCCTACAATGAGCAGTTCTTC. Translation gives CASSRVRSAYNEQFF.

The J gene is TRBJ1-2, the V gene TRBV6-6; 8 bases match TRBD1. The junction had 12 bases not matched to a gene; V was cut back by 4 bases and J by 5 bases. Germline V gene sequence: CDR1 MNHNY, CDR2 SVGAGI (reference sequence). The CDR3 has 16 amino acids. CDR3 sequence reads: CASSSTGTGKEYGYTF. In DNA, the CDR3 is TGTGCCAGCAGTTCGACCGGGACAGGAAAAGAGTATGGCTACACCTTC.

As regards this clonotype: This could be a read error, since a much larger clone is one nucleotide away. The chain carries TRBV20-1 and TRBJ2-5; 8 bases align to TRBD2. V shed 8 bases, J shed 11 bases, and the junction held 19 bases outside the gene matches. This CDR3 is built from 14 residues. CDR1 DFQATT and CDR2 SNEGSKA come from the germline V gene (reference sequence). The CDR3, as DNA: TGCAGTTCTATAAAACCGGGACTAGGAGATGAGCAGTACTTC. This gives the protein CSSIKPGLGDEQYF.

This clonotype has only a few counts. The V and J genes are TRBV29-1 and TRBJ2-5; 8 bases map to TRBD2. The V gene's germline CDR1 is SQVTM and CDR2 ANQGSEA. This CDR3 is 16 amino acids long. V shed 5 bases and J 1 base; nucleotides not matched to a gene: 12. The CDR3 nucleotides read TGCAGCGTTTCCGGGGGGGAAACCGGACGCCAAGAGACCCAGTACTTC. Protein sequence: CSVSGGETGRQETQYF.

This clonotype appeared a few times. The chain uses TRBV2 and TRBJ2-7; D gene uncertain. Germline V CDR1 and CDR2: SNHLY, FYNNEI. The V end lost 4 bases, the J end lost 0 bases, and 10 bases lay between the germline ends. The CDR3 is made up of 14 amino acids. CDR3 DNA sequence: TGTGCCAGCAGTGGGGAACAGAGCTCCTACGAGCAGTACTTC. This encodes CASSGEQSSYEQYF.

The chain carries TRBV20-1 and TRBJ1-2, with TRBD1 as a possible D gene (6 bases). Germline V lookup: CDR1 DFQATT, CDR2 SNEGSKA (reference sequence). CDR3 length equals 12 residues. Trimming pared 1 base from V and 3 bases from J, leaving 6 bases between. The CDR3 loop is CSARAGDYGYTF. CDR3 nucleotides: TGCAGTGCTAGAGCAGGGGACTATGGCTACACCTTC.

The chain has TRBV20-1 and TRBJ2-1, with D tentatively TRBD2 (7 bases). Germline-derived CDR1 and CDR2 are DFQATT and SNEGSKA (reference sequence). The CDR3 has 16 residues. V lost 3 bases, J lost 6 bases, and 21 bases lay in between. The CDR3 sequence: CSARRGSGGVFNEQFF. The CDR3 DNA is TGCAGTGCTAGGAGGGGGTCGGGGGGAGTTTTCAATGAGCAGTTCTTC.

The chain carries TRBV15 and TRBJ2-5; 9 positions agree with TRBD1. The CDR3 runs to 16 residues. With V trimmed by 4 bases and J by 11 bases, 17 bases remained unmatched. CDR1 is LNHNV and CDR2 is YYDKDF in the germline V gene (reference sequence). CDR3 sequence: CATSNPDRGEVNEQYF. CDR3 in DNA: TGTGCCACCAGCAATCCGGACAGGGGCGAAGTAAATGAGCAGTACTTC. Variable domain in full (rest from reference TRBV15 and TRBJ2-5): DAMVIQNPRYQVTQFGKPVTLSCSQTLNHNVMYWYQQKSSQAPKLLFHYYDKDFNNEADTPDNFQSRRPNTSFCFLDIRSPGLGDTAMYLCATSNPDRGEVNEQYFGPGTRLLVL.

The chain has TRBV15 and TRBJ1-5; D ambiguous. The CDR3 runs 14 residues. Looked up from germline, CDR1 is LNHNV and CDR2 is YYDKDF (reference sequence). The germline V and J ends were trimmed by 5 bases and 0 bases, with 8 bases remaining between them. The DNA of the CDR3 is TGTGCCACCAGCTTGGAACTTAGCAATCAGCCCCAGCATTTT. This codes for CATSLELSNQPQHF.

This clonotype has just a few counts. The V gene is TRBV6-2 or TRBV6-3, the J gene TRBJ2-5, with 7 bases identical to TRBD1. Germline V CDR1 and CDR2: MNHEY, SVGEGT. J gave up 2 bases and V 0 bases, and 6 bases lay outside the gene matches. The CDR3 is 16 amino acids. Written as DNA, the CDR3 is TGTGCCAGCAGTTACTCCGGGACAGCCAGTCAAGAGACCCAGTACTTC. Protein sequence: CASSYSGTASQETQYF.

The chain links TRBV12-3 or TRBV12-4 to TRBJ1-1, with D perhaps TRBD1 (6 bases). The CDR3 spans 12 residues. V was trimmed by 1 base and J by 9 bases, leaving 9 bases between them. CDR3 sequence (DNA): TGTGCCAGCAGTTTAGGAGACAGGAAAGCTTTCTTT. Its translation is CASSLGDRKAFF.

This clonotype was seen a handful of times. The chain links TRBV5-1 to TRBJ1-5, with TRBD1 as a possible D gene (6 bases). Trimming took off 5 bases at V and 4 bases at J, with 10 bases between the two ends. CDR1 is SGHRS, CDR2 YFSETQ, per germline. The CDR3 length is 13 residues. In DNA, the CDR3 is TGCGCCAGCAGTTCCGGACAGAATCAGCCCCAGCATTTT. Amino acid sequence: CASSSGQNQPQHF.

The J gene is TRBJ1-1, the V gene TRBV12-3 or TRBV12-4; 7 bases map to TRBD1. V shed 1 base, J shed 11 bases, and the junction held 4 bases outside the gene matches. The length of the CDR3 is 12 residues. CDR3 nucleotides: TGTGCCAGCAGTTTAGAGGGGGCTGTTGCTTTCTTT. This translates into CASSLEGAVAFF.

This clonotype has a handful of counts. The CDR3 DNA reads as TGTGCCAGCTCACCAGAGCAAGAGACCCAGTACTTC. Protein product: CASSPEQETQYF. This chain joins TRBV18 and TRBJ2-5; D is undetermined. Trimming pared 2 bases from V and 2 bases from J, leaving 3 bases between. Germline assignment: CDR1 KGHSH and CDR2 LQKENI. The CDR3 runs 12 residues.

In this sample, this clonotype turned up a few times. Here the CDR3 DNA reads TGCGCCAGCAGCCAATCTCCGGTAACAACCGGGACAGGTGGGATCTACGAGCAGTACTTC. This codes for CASSQSPVTTGTGGIYEQYF. V gene TRBV4-1 combines with J gene TRBJ2-7, with TRBD1 identical over 8 bases. CDR1 is MGHRA, CDR2 YSYEKL, per germline. The J segment lost 3 bases and the V segment lost 2 bases, leaving 21 bases of the junction unmatched. The CDR3 has 20 amino acids.

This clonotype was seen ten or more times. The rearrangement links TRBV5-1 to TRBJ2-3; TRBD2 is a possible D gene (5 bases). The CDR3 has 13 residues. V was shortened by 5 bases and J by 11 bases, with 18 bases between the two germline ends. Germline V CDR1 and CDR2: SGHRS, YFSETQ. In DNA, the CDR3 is TGCGCCAGCAGTATAGAGGGCAGGCATGGGCAGTATTTT. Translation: CASSIEGRHGQYF.

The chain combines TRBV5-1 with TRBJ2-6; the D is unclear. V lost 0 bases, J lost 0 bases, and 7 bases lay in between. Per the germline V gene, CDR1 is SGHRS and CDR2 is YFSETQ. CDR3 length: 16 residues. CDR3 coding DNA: TGCGCCAGCAGCTTGGCCAGACCCTCTGGGGCCAACGTCCTGACTTTC. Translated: CASSLARPSGANVLTF. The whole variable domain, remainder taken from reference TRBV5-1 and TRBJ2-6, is KAGVTQTPRYLIKTRGQQVTLSCSPISGHRSVSWYQQTPGQGLQFLFEYFSETQRNKGNFPGRFSGRQFSNSRSEMNVSTLELGDSALYLCASSLARPSGANVLTFGAGSRLTVL.

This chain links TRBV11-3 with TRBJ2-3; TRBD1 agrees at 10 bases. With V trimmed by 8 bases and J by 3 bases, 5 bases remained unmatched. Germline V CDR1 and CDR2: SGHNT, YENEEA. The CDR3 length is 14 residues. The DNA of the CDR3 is TGTGCCAGCGGACGGGACAGGGGAACAGATACGCAGTATTTT. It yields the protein CASGRDRGTDTQYF.

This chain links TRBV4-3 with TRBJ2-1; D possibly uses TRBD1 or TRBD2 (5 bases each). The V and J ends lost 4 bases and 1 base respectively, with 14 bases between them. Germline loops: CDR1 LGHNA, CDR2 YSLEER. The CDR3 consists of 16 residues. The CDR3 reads CASSPEVWGSYNEQFF. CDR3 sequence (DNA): TGCGCCAGCAGCCCCGAGGTGTGGGGGTCCTACAATGAGCAGTTCTTC.

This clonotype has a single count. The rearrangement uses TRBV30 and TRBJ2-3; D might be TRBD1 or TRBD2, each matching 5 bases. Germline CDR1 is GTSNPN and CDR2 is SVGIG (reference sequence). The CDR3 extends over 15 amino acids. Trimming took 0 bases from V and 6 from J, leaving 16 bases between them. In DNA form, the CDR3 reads TGTGCCTGGAGTGTCGAGGGGATAAGGTCCGATACGCAGTATTTT. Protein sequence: CAWSVEGIRSDTQYF.

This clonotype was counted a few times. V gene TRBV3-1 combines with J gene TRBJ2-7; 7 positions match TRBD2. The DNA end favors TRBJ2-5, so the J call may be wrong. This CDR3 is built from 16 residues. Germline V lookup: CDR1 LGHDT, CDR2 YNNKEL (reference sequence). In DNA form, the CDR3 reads TGTGCCAGCAGCCAAGATCGGGCAGGGAGGGGAGAGACCCAGTACTTC. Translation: CASSQDRAGRGETQYF.

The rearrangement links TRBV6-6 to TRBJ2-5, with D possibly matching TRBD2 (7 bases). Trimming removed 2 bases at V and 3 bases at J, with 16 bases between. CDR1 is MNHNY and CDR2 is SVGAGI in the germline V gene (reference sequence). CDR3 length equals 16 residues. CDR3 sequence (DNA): TGTGCCAGCAGTTACCCCAAGGGGGGGACGGAAGAGACCCAGTACTTC. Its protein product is CASSYPKGGTEETQYF.